A selection of T cell receptor beta chains follows, all from one sample in a study of CD8 T cells in ankylosing spondylitis. TCRdb re-derived calls from the 5' RACE reads in MiXCR, one entry per CDR3 protein. The data contain about 250,000 distinct CDR3 sequences, roughly a quarter of them singletons. Specimen: blood, either unsorted or a sorted T cell fraction (not recorded which). These receptor sequences come from a male donor with ankylosing spondylitis or in good health (not recorded which). The CDR3 runs from the conserved cysteine through the conserved F or W. The order of the fields is J gene, V gene, CDR3 length, D gene, clone size, CDR3 DNA, CDR3 protein. D genes are given only for firm matches. The listing skips clone size in some rows; elsewhere it reads once, few, many or a size class.

>TRBJ2-5|TRBV15|16|.|few
TGTGCCACCAGCATTGGCCTCCCGGGTGGCCAAGAGACCCAGTACTTC
CATSIGLPGGQETQYF
>TRBJ1-1|TRBV5-1|14|.|many
TGCGCCAGCAGCCTGGGAGCAGGGAACACTGAAGCTTTCTTT
CASSLGAGNTEAFF
>TRBJ2-5|TRBV12-3/TRBV12-4|15|TRBD1|many
TGTGCCAGCAGCCCTATTCCGGGACAGCAAGAGACCCAGTACTTC
CASSPIPGQQETQYF
>TRBJ2-3|TRBV10-3|13|.|.
TGTGCCATCAGTGATAGTGTAACAGATACGCAGTATTTT
CAISDSVTDTQYF
>TRBJ1-1|TRBV6-5|16|TRBD1|few
TGTGCCAGCAGTTCCTTCGGGACAGGTCTCCGCACTGAAGCTTTCTTT
CASSSFGTGLRTEAFF
>TRBJ2-5|TRBV20-1|15|.|few
TGCAGTGCTAGAGATCAGACGGACTCACAAGAGACCCAGTACTTC
CSARDQTDSQETQYF
>TRBJ2-5|TRBV29-1|11|.|.
TGCAGCGCGGCCCTTCAAGAGACCCAGTACTTC
CSAALQETQYF
>TRBJ1-6|TRBV6-2/TRBV6-3|12|.|.
TGTGCCAGCAGTTACGCCGGGACACCCCTCCACTTT
CASSYAGTPLHF
>TRBJ2-1|TRBV2|13|.|.
TGTGCCAGCGGGGCAGGGCGGACCAATGAGCAGTTCTTC
CASGAGRTNEQFF
>TRBJ1-1|TRBV18|14|.|many
TGTGCCAGCTCACCACCGTCTGGGGGACTTGAAGCTTTCTTT
CASSPPSGGLEAFF
>TRBJ2-5|TRBV20-1|16|TRBD2|many
TGCAGTGCTAGAGTATCCCTCCCGGGGGGGGGAGAGACCCAGTACTTC
CSARVSLPGGGETQYF
>TRBJ2-2|TRBV28|14|.|.
TGTGCGTCCAGGTGGGGGCGGAACACCGGGGAGCTGTTTTTT
CASRWGRNTGELFF
>TRBJ2-3|TRBV4-1|17|TRBD2|.
TGCGCCAGCAGCCAAAGCCCCCAGCGGGGGGCGGGCGATACGCAGTATTTT
CASSQSPQRGAGDTQYF
>TRBJ2-5|TRBV20-1|16|.|.
TGCAGTGCCAAAGGAGGGGTGGGACAGCTCCGAGAGACCCAGTACTTC
CSAKGGVGQLRETQYF
>TRBJ1-6|TRBV20-1|14|TRBD1|few
TGCAGTGCTTGGCAGGGGGCTGATAATTCACCCCTCCACTTT
CSAWQGADNSPLHF
>TRBJ2-1|TRBV12-3/TRBV12-4|14|TRBD2|.
TGTGCCAGCAGTGGGGGACTAGCGGGGAATGAGCAGTTCTTC
CASSGGLAGNEQFF
>TRBJ2-1|TRBV5-8|17|TRBD1|many
TGTGCCAGCAGCTTGGGGTGGGCAGGGGGCTCCTACAATGAGCAGTTCTTC
CASSLGWAGGSYNEQFF
>TRBJ1-3|TRBV5-4|15|.|.
TGTGCCAGCAGCTTCGGAGGGATCGAGAGAAACACCATATATTTT
CASSFGGIERNTIYF
>TRBJ2-4|TRBV2|18|TRBD2|.
TGTGCCTGCAGTTTGCCTCTTGGGAGCGGGGTCCCGTTAGCCATTCAGTACTTC
CACSLPLGSGVPLAIQYF
>TRBJ2-4|TRBV29-1|13|TRBD1|.
TGCAGCGCTAACAGGGGGGAAAAAAACATTCAGTACTTC
CSANRGEKNIQYF
>TRBJ2-1|TRBV20-1|15|TRBD2|many
TGCAGTGCCGGGGCGGGACTAGCGAGAAACAATGAGCAGTTCTTC
CSAGAGLARNNEQFF
>TRBJ1-4|TRBV6-1|15|.|many
TGTGCCAGCAGTGACAGGAGAGGCTCAAATGAAAAACTGTTTTTT
CASSDRRGSNEKLFF
>TRBJ2-3|TRBV12-3/TRBV12-4|15|.|.
TGTGCCAGCAGCCCCCACGAGGCGGGCACAGATACGCAGTATTTT
CASSPHEAGTDTQYF
>TRBJ2-5|TRBV21-1|9|.|many
TGTGCCAGCCTAGGGACCCAGTACTTC
CASLGTQYF
>TRBJ1-1|TRBV20-1|12|.|.
TGCAGTGCTAGGTTACTAAACTTTGAAGCTTTCTTT
CSARLLNFEAFF
>TRBJ1-1|TRBV29-1|11|.|many
TGCAGCGCACCCAAGAACACTGAAGCTTTCTTT
CSAPKNTEAFF
>TRBJ2-1|TRBV2|11|.|.
TGTGCCAGCAATTACTACAATGAGCAGTTCTTC
CASNYYNEQFF
>TRBJ1-1|TRBV18|13|.|many
TGTGCCAGCAGTCCCGGAGTGAACACTGAAGCTTTCTTT
CASSPGVNTEAFF
>TRBJ2-1|TRBV6-5|11|.|few
TGTGCCAGCAGCCGGGCGGGGGAGCAGTTCTTC
CASSRAGEQFF
>TRBJ2-1|TRBV10-3|16|.|many
TGTGCCATCAGTGACTCGGGACCGATAATATACAATGAGCAGTTCTTC
CAISDSGPIIYNEQFF
>TRBJ1-1|TRBV29-1|13|.|.
TGCAGCGTTGTCAGGGGTGAGAACACTGAAGCTTTCTTT
CSVVRGENTEAFF
>TRBJ2-3|TRBV28|16|.|.
TGTGCCAGCAGTTTTCGGCTAGCGAGGCCCACAGATACGCAGTATTTT
CASSFRLARPTDTQYF